This T cell receptor beta chain was captured by sequencing in a study of Graves' ophthalmopathy and Graves' hyperthyroidism. For the study at large: In this cohort's terms, stable hyperthyroidism meant no ophthalmopathy by 18 months of follow-up.

V trimming: 1 base; J trimming: 3 bases; junction bases outside the gene matches: 5. Germline values: CDR1 SGHVS, CDR2 FNYEAQ. The CDR3 has 15 residues. Amplification from RNA transcripts yielded the TCR beta CDR3 regions. The first round was an RT-PCR with HTBI primers, and the second round was a multiplex PCR. TCRdb reprocessed the multiplex PCR reads with MiXCR, giving one entry per CDR3 protein. The table includes 500,000 to 700,000 distinct CDR3 sequences, just under 40% detected once. Only one count was recorded for this clonotype. The source of this sequence is an adult man with Graves' hyperthyroidism. The rearrangement uses TRBV7-6 and TRBJ2-7, with 8 positions matching TRBD2. Sequencing was done on a sample of peripheral blood or thyroid tissue (not recorded which). As DNA, the CDR3 is TGTGCCAGCAGCTTAGTGGACGGGGGGGACTACGAGCAGTACTTC. Protein sequence: CASSLVDGGDYEQYF.